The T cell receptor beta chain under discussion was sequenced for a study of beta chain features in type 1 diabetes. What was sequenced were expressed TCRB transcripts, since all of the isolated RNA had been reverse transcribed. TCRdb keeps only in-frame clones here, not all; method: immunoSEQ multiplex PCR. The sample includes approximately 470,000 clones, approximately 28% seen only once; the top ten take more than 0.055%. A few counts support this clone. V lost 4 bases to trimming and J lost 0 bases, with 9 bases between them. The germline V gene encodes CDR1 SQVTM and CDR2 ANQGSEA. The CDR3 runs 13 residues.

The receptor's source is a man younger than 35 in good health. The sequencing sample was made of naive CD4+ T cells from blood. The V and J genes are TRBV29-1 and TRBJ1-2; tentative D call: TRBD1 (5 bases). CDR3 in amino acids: CSVARGPNYGYTF. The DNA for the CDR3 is TGCAGCGTTGCGAGGGGACCTAACTATGGCTACACCTTC.